The rows below give T cell receptor beta chains drawn from one sample of a study of T cells in Graves' hyperthyroidism and ophthalmopathy. TCRdb reprocessed the multiplex PCR reads with MiXCR, giving one entry per CDR3 protein. The data show a few hundred thousand distinct CDR3 sequences, with around 15% seen just once and about 19% held by the top ten. Source material: blood. The receptors originated from a woman in her 30s with Graves' ophthalmopathy. The CDR3 runs from the conserved cysteine through the conserved F or W. Fields, in order: V gene, clone size, J gene, D gene, CDR3 DNA, CDR3 protein. A D gene is named only where the DNA matches it firmly. Clone sizes are given selectively: once, few, many, or a class where the clone is expanded.

>TRBV30|many|TRBJ1-5|-
TGTGCCTGGAGTGTAGGGGCAGGAAATCAGCCCCAGCATTTT
CAWSVGAGNQPQHF
>TRBV15|many|TRBJ1-2|-
TGTGCCACCAGCAGAGACTACGTGGGGACGGGCTATGGCTACACCTTC
CATSRDYVGTGYGYTF
>TRBV20-1|many|TRBJ2-7|-
TGCAGTGCCTCTGTGGGCTCCTACGAGCAGTACTTC
CSASVGSYEQYF
>TRBV18|-|TRBJ1-1|-
TGTGCCAGCTCACCACAGGGGTTGGCAGGTAACACTGAAGCTTTCTTT
CASSPQGLAGNTEAFF
>TRBV3-1|many|TRBJ2-2|-
TGTGCCAGCAGCCCAAGACGTAATCCTGACGTCGGGGAGCTGTTTTTT
CASSPRRNPDVGELFF
>TRBV18|many|TRBJ2-3|-
TGTGCCAGCTCCCAGGGGGGTCGAGGTACGCAGTATTTT
CASSQGGRGTQYF
>TRBV24-1|-|TRBJ1-2|-
TGTGCCACCAGGCCATCGGGGGAGAGCGGTGGCTACACCTTC
CATRPSGESGGYTF
>TRBV7-8|many|TRBJ2-5|TRBD2
TGTGCCAGCAGCTCCTCGACTAGCGGGGGAAAAGAGACCCAGTACTTC
CASSSSTSGGKETQYF
>TRBV12-3/TRBV12-4|many|TRBJ2-2|-
TGTGCCAGCAGTGGGGCTGGGGAGCTGTTTTTT
CASSGAGELFF
>TRBV5-6|many|TRBJ2-5|-
TGTGCCAGCAGCTTAACCGGGGCCAGAACCCAGTACTTC
CASSLTGARTQYF
>TRBV10-1|many|TRBJ1-2|-
TGCGCCAGCAGTGAACTTCGGGACGAAGGCTACACCTTC
CASSELRDEGYTF
>TRBV20-1|many|TRBJ2-5|-
TGCAGTGCTAGTATCCAACAAGAGACCCAGTACTTC
CSASIQQETQYF
>TRBV10-3|-|TRBJ1-2|-
TGTGCCATCACCGGAAGCGCGGGGGATGGCTACACCTTC
CAITGSAGDGYTF
>TRBV7-2|many|TRBJ2-7|TRBD1
TGTGCCAGCAGCCCTGACAGGGGCGAGCAGTACTTC
CASSPDRGEQYF
>TRBV5-1|many|TRBJ2-1|TRBD2
TGCGCCAGCAGCTTTGAGCGGGGGGACCTCAATGAGCAGTTCTTC
CASSFERGDLNEQFF
>TRBV7-6|-|TRBJ2-3|-
TGTGCCAGCAGCCAATCCCAGGATACGCAGTATTTT
CASSQSQDTQYF
>TRBV28|few|TRBJ1-1|TRBD1
TGTGCCAGCAGTCTGGACAGGGTCCTAATTCTGAACACTGAAGCTTTCTTT
CASSLDRVLILNTEAFF
>TRBV29-1|-|TRBJ2-1|-
TGCAGCGTTGAGGACAGTGAGCAGTCCTTC
CSVEDSEQSF
>TRBV12-3/TRBV12-4|many|TRBJ2-2|-
TGTGCCAGCAGTTTTTTCTCGGAAAGACAGGCGAACACCGGGGAGCTGTTTTTT
CASSFFSERQANTGELFF
>TRBV24-1|many|TRBJ1-2|-
TGTGCCACCAGTGATTCGACTAAGACCTATGGCTACACCTTC
CATSDSTKTYGYTF
>TRBV20-1|-|TRBJ2-3|TRBD2
TGCAGTGCTAGGCGGGGGGGGAACACAGATACGCAGTATTTT
CSARRGGNTDTQYF
>TRBV27|-|TRBJ2-3|TRBD1
TGTGCCAGCAGCCCCCCGGGACAGTCCCTTAGCACAGATACGCAGTATTTT
CASSPPGQSLSTDTQYF
>TRBV6-1|many|TRBJ1-5|TRBD1
TGTGCCAGCAGAGACAGGGCCACCAATCAGCCCCAGCATTTT
CASRDRATNQPQHF
>TRBV18|many|TRBJ2-3|-
TGTGCCAGCTCACCAAGGTCGGGCGCCACAGATACGCAGTATTTT
CASSPRSGATDTQYF
>TRBV27|-|TRBJ1-6|-
TGTGCCAGCAGTTGGGGTCGGGCGAGGTATAATTCACCCCTCCACTTT
CASSWGRARYNSPLHF
>TRBV28|many|TRBJ2-7|TRBD2
TGTGCCAGCACTAGAATGGGGGGGAGCTCCTACGAGCAGTACTTC
CASTRMGGSSYEQYF
>TRBV6-1|-|TRBJ2-1|TRBD1
TGTGCCAGCAGGGGGGCAGGGGGATACAATGAGCAGTTCTTC
CASRGAGGYNEQFF
>TRBV7-9|many|TRBJ2-7|-
TGTGCCAGCAGCTTCCCCTACGAGCAGTACTTC
CASSFPYEQYF
>TRBV11-2|-|TRBJ2-7|TRBD2
TGTGCCAGCAGCCCCCCGGGGAGCGGGGTCTACGAGCAGTACTTC
CASSPPGSGVYEQYF
>TRBV5-1|few|TRBJ2-1|-
TGCGCCAGCAGCGTTCTCGCAGGGGCTAGCTCCTACAATGAGCAGTTCTTC
CASSVLAGASSYNEQFF
>TRBV7-2|many|TRBJ2-7|-
TGTGCCAGCAGACCTACCTTGTCCTACGAGCAGTACTTC
CASRPTLSYEQYF
>TRBV7-9|many|TRBJ1-1|-
TGTGCCAGCAGGGAACAGGGACGTGGGCGGACTGAAGCTTTCTTT
CASREQGRGRTEAFF
>TRBV14|few|TRBJ1-2|-
TGTGCCAGCAGCCAAGTATCGAAGGGGCGCGGCTACACCTTC
CASSQVSKGRGYTF
>TRBV10-3|many|TRBJ1-6|TRBD1
TGTGCCATCAGTCAGGGGGCAAAAGATTCACCCCTCCACTTT
CAISQGAKDSPLHF
>TRBV2|-|TRBJ1-4|TRBD1
TGTGCCAGCAGGGAGGGACAGGGGATGTATGAAAAACTGTTTTTT
CASREGQGMYEKLFF
>TRBV7-2|many|TRBJ2-1|TRBD2
TGTGCCAGCAGCCTTACTAGCGGGGTATACAATGAGCAGTTCTTC
CASSLTSGVYNEQFF
>TRBV28|many|TRBJ1-1|-
TGTGCCAGCAGTTTAAGGGTAGGCACTGAAGCTTTCTTT
CASSLRVGTEAFF
>TRBV18|few|TRBJ2-5|TRBD1
TGTGCCAGCTCACCGTTAGGGGGCGCTCGGCAAGAGGCCCAGTACTTC
CASSPLGGARQEAQYF
>TRBV27|many|TRBJ2-2|-
TGTGCCAGCAGTTCACCTATAATCGGGGAGCTGTTTTTT
CASSSPIIGELFF
>TRBV3-1|-|TRBJ2-1|TRBD2
TGTGCCAGCAGCCCGCTAGCGGGGGGTCGTAATGAGCAGTTCTTC
CASSPLAGGRNEQFF
>TRBV12-5|many|TRBJ1-1|-
TGTGCTAGTGGTTTGGTACTCGGGACCCTGAACACTGAAGCTTTCTTT
CASGLVLGTLNTEAFF
>TRBV9|many|TRBJ1-2|TRBD1
TGTGCCAGCAGGGACAGGGTACATGGCTACACCTTC
CASRDRVHGYTF
>TRBV5-1|many|TRBJ1-1|-
TGCGCCAGCAGCTTGGCGAGCGGAGGGATAGGGACCATGAACACTGAAGCTTTCTTT
CASSLASGGIGTMNTEAFF